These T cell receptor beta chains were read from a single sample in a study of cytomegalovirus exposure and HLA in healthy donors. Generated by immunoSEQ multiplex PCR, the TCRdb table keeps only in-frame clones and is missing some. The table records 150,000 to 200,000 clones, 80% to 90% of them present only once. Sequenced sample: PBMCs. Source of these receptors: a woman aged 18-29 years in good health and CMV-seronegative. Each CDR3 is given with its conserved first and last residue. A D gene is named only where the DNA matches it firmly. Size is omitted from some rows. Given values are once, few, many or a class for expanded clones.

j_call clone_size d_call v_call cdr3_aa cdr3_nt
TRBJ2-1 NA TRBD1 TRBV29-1 CSVDVGGGNEQFF TGCAGCGTTGACGTAGGGGGCGGAAATGAGCAGTTCTTC
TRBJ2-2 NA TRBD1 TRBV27 CASSTQKYPDRARGDLFF TGTGCCAGCAGTACACAAAAATACCCGGACAGGGCGAGGGGGGATCTGTTTTTT
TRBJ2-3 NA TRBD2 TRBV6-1 CASSVLAGGTDTQYF TGTGCCAGCAGTGTACTAGCGGGAGGCACAGATACGCAGTATTTT
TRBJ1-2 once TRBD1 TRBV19 CASSIAADRAVGYTF TGTGCCAGTAGTATAGCCGCGGACAGGGCGGTTGGCTACACCTTC
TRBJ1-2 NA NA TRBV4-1 CASSQGERRGGYTF TGCGCCAGCAGCCAAGGAGAGCGACGAGGGGGCTACACCTTC
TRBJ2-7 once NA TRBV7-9 CASSPLLGIYEQYF TGTGCCAGCAGTCCTCTACTAGGAATCTACGAGCAGTACTTC
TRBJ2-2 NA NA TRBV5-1 CASSWDLQANTGELFF TGCGCCAGCAGCTGGGACTTACAGGCGAACACCGGGGAGCTGTTTTTT
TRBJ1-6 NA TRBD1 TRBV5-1 CASSRGQSSYNSPLHF TGCGCCAGCAGCCGGGGACAGAGCTCCTATAATTCACCCCTCCACTTT
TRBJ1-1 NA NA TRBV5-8 CASSLVWSVRANTEAFF TGTGCCAGCAGCTTGGTCTGGTCGGTGCGGGCGAACACTGAAGCTTTCTTT
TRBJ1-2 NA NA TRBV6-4 CASSATGNYGYTF TGTGCCAGCAGTGCTACAGGCAACTATGGCTACACCTTC
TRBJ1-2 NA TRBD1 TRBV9 CASSGPGGVYGYTF TGTGCCAGCAGCGGCCCAGGGGGCGTCTATGGCTACACCTTC
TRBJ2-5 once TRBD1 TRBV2 CASSVGQGPRGTQYF TGTGCCAGCAGTGTTGGACAGGGCCCCCGCGGGACCCAGTACTTC
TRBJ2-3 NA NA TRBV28 CASSWGGAGTDTQYF TGTGCCAGCTCATGGGGGGGCGCCGGCACAGATACGCAGTATTTT
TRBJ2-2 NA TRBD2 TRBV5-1 CASSLTSARAGELFF TGCGCCAGCAGCCTAACTAGCGCGCGGGCCGGGGAGCTGTTTTTT
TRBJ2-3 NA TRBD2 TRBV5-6 CASSLAGTSGTDTQYF TGTGCCAGCAGCTTGGCCGGGACTAGCGGCACAGATACGCAGTATTTT
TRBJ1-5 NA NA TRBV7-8 CASSLGRGNQPQHF TGTGCCAGCAGCTTAGGCAGGGGCAATCAGCCCCAGCATTTT
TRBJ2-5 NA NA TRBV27 CASSFRVGGAKGSYQETQYF TGTGCCAGCAGTTTTAGGGTAGGGGGGGCGAAGGGCTCGTACCAAGAGACCCAGTACTTC
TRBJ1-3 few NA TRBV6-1 CASSVSGNTIYF TGTGCCAGCTCAGTCTCTGGAAACACCATATATTTT
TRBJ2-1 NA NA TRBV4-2 CASSHEQGSSYNEQFF TGTGCCAGCAGCCATGAGCAGGGTAGCTCCTACAATGAGCAGTTCTTC
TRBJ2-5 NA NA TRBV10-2 CASSESGARGTQYF TGCGCCAGCAGTGAGTCAGGGGCCCGCGGGACCCAGTACTTC
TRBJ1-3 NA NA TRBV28 CASSLIRGYPINTIYF TGTGCCAGCAGCCTAATCCGGGGGTACCCCATTAACACCATATATTTT
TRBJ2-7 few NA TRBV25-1 CASSASGLVSYEQYF TGTGCCAGCAGTGCAAGCGGCCTCGTCTCCTACGAGCAGTACTTC
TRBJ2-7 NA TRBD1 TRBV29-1 CSVEGGQAYEQYF TGCAGCGTTGAAGGGGGACAGGCTTACGAGCAGTACTTC
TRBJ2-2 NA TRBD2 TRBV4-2 CASSPRGSGATGELFF TGTGCCAGCAGCCCAAGGGGTAGCGGGGCAACCGGGGAGCTGTTTTTT
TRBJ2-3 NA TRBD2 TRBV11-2 CASSLEPPGLAVSDTQYF TGTGCCAGCAGCTTAGAACCTCCGGGACTAGCGGTTTCAGATACGCAGTATTTT
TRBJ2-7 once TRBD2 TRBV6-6 CASSDSGSRYEQYF TGTGCCAGCAGCGATAGCGGGAGTAGGTACGAGCAGTACTTC
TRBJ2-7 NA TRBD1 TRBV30 CAWSPGGTGRYEQYF TGTGCCTGGAGTCCAGGGGGCACCGGTCGGTACGAGCAGTACTTC
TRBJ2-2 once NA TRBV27 CASSLKKGGGLTGGLFF TGTGCCAGCAGTTTAAAGAAGGGAGGAGGGTTGACCGGGGGGCTGTTTTTT
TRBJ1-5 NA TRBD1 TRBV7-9 CSSSLGTGVDQPQHF TGTTCCAGCAGCCTCGGGACAGGGGTTGATCAGCCCCAGCATTTT
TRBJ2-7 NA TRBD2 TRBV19 CASSIRFSGRGGEQYF TGTGCCAGTAGTATCCGGTTTAGCGGGAGAGGAGGCGAGCAGTACTTC
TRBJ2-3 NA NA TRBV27 CASSKDIRDTDTQYF TGTGCCAGCAGTAAGGACATAAGGGACACAGATACGCAGTATTTT
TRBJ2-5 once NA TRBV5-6 CASSNYLYREPGETQYF TGTGCCAGCAGCAACTACCTTTACCGGGAGCCTGGGGAGACCCAGTACTTC
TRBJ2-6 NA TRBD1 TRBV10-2 CASRVGQGAVGANVLTF TGCGCCAGCAGGGTGGGACAGGGGGCAGTTGGGGCCAACGTCCTGACTTTC
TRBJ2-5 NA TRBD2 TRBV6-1 CASSPLLSGSETQYF TGTGCCAGCAGTCCCCTTCTTAGCGGGAGTGAGACCCAGTACTTC
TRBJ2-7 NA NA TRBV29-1 CSVGLAYEQYF TGCAGCGTTGGACTAGCCTACGAGCAGTACTTC
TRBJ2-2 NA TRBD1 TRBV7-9 CSSSLSEGQTGELFF TGTTCCAGCAGCTTAAGCGAGGGACAGACCGGGGAGCTGTTTTTT
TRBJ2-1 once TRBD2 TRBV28 CASSAGTSVYNEQFF TGTGCCAGCAGTGCTGGGACTAGTGTCTACAATGAGCAGTTCTTC